This section outlines one TCR beta chain sequence together with its context. The CDR3 spans 17 residues. V was clipped by 4 bases and J by 3 bases; unmatched bases: 11. This table comes from immunoSEQ multiplex PCR, and its TCRdb copy is limited to in-frame clones, with some not included. The profile shows around 270,000 clones, roughly 88% of them singletons. The data are from a study of blood T cell repertoires in COVID-19. Study in general: Italy, Spain and the United States were the sources of the convalescent and acute COVID-19 samples.

Patients at the Seattle site were enrolled during active infection and followed longitudinally. The clonotype was recovered from a human donor with COVID-19, enrolled during active disease. The donor label of this sample is uncertain. The sample consisted of peripheral blood. The gene calls are TRBV5-3 and TRBJ1-4; TRBD1 agrees at 8 bases. TRBV5-3 is an ORF, with its function uncertain. CDR3 sequence (DNA): TGTGCCAGAAGCCCCGGACAGGGCCGACGACCTAATGAAAAACTGTTTTTT. Its protein product is CARSPGQGRRPNEKLFF.